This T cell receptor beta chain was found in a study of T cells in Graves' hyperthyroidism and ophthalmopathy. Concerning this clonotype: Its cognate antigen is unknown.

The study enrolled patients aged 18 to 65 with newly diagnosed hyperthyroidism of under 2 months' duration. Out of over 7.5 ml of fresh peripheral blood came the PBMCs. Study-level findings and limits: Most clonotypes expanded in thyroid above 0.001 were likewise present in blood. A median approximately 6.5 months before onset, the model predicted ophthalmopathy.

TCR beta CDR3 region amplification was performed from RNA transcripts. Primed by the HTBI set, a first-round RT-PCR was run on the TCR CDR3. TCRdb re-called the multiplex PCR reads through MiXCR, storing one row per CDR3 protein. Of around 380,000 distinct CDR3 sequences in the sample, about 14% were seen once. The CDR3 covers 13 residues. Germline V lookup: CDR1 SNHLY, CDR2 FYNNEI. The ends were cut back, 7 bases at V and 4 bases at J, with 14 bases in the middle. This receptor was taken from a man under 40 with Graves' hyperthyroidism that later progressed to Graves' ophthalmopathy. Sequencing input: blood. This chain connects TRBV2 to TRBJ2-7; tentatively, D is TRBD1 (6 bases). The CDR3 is CASIMGASYEQYF. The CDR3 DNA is TGTGCCAGCATTATGGGGGCGTCGTACGAGCAGTACTTC.